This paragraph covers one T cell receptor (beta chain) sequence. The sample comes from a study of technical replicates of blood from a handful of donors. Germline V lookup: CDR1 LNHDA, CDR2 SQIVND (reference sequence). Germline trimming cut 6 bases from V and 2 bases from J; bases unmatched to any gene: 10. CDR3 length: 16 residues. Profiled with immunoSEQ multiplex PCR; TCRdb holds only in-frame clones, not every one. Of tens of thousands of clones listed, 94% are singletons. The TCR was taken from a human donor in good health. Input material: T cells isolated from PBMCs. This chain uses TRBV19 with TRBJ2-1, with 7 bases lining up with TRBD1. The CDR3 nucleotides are TGTGCCAGTAGATCCAAACAGGGGATTGCCTACAATGAGCAGTTCTTC. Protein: CASRSKQGIAYNEQFF.